These T cell receptor beta chains were read from a single sample in a study of regulatory T cells in long-lasting Graves disease. TCRdb analysed the multiplex PCR reads with MiXCR anew, one entry per CDR3 protein. This table has a few hundred thousand distinct CDR3 sequences, about a quarter appearing once. Here the sequenced sample was peripheral blood mononuclear cells (PBMCs), taken when the disease was refractory, from a patient treated with antithyroid drugs. The receptors come from a female donor with Graves disease. CDR3s include the opening cysteine and the closing phenylalanine or tryptophan. Fields, in order: J gene, clone size, V gene, CDR3 protein. Size is stated for part of the rows, as once, few or many counts, or as a class when the clone is expanded.

TRBJ2-2 many TRBV11-2 CASSQSSFGELFF
TRBJ2-7 NA TRBV19 CASSLGDSPEQYF
TRBJ2-7 few TRBV20-1 CSALGAVAGSSYEQYF
TRBJ2-3 NA TRBV7-3 CASSFGTGETDTQYF
TRBJ2-7 many TRBV27 CASIKSGTGLLEQYF
TRBJ2-7 many TRBV12-3/TRBV12-4 CASRTTVGYEQYF
TRBJ2-1 many TRBV12-3/TRBV12-4 CASSWTSGSGGNEQFF
TRBJ2-7 few TRBV28 CASSLRAGVSVEQYF
TRBJ2-2 few TRBV6-1 CASGRTRELFF
TRBJ2-5 many TRBV28 CASSLWGQGKETQYF
TRBJ2-5 many TRBV11-2 CASSLGITGPGMETQYF
TRBJ1-2 many TRBV2 CASLRGNGYTF
TRBJ2-5 NA TRBV6-2/TRBV6-3 CASSYGQLQETQYF
TRBJ2-1 few TRBV5-1 CASDLAGGGQYNEQFF
TRBJ2-7 many TRBV6-1 CASRRGSESLISYEQYF
TRBJ2-7 few TRBV9 CASSVASGPVEQYF
TRBJ2-5 few TRBV5-4 CASSLVRGAAGGKETQYF
TRBJ2-5 many TRBV6-1 CASLYTRGTGETQYF
TRBJ2-2 NA TRBV30 CAWSEGGTGELFF
TRBJ1-1 few TRBV5-1 CASSLASGVGIKTEAFF
TRBJ2-1 many TRBV2 CASTGSYNEQFF
TRBJ2-4 NA TRBV11-2 CASSQDGQGMDIQYF
TRBJ2-2 NA TRBV6-2/TRBV6-3 CASSLSPGTIPGELFF
TRBJ2-3 NA TRBV7-2 CASSLFTATDTQYF
TRBJ2-1 NA TRBV9 CASSVAPKYNEQFF
TRBJ1-1 many TRBV28 CASIPGGTLGTEAFF
TRBJ2-3 NA TRBV7-2 CASSLRITDTQYF
TRBJ2-7 NA TRBV11-2 CASSDRGRVLTYEQYF
TRBJ2-7 many TRBV11-1 CASSLTRVSYEQYF
TRBJ1-4 few TRBV30 CASPGQGAVDEKLFF
TRBJ2-2 NA TRBV24-1 CATSDLSPSGDAGELFF
TRBJ1-5 NA TRBV3-1 CASSQGGGHQPQHF
TRBJ1-5 few TRBV7-2 CASSLGSRGGNQPQHF
TRBJ1-3 many TRBV19 CASSIRQVSSGNTIYF
TRBJ1-4 few TRBV19 CASSVYNNEKLFF
TRBJ2-7 NA TRBV19 CASSIVRAGSSNEQYF
TRBJ2-5 many TRBV5-6 CASSLQGAWETQYF
TRBJ2-7 NA TRBV20-1 CSARDGTSGFQPHEQYF
TRBJ2-7 NA TRBV5-1 CASSLPSAGLSYEQYF
TRBJ1-4 NA TRBV5-1 CASSLRQTTNEKLFF
TRBJ2-7 NA TRBV6-2/TRBV6-3 CASSSNPWTSGLTYEQYF
TRBJ1-1 NA TRBV14 CASSQSGTEAFF
TRBJ2-4 many TRBV29-1 CSGEGLGNIQYF
TRBJ1-1 many TRBV11-2 CASSLVGAAEAFF
TRBJ2-2 NA TRBV5-4 CASSSELAEANTGELFF